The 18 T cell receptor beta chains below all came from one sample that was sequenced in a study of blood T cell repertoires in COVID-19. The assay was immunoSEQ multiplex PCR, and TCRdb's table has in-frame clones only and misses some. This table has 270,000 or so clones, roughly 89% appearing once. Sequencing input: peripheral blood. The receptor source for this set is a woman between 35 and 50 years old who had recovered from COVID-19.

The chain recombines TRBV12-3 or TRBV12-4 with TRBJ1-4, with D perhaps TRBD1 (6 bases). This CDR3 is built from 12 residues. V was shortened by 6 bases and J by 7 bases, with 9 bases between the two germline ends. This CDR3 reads CASRKQGEKLFF. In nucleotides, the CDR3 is TGTGCCAGCAGGAAACAGGGTGAAAAACTGTTTTTT.

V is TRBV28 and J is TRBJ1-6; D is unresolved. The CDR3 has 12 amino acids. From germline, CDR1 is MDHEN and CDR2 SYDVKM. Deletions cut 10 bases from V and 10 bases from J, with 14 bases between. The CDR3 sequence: CATAGGTSPLHF. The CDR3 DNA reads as TGTGCCACCGCCGGCGGCACCTCACCCCTCCACTTT.

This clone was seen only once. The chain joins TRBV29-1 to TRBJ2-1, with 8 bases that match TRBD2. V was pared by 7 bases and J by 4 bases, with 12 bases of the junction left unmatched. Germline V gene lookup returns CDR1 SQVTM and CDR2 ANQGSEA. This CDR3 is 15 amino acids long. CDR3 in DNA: TGCAGCGCCGTCTACCTGGCGGGAGGATACAATGAGCAGTTCTTC. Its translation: CSAVYLAGGYNEQFF.

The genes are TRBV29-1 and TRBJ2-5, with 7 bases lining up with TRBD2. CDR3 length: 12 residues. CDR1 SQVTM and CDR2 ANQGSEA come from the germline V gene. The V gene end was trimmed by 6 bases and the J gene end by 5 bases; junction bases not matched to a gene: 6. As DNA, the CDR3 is TGCAGCGTGAGGGCGGGAGATGAGACCCAGTACTTC. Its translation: CSVRAGDETQYF. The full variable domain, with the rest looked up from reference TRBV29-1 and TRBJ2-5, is SAVISQKPSRDICQRGTSLTIQCQVDSQVTMMFWYRQQPGQSLTLIATANQGSEATYESGFVIDKFPISRPNLTFSTLTVSNMSPEDSSIYLCSVRAGDETQYFGPGTRLLVL.

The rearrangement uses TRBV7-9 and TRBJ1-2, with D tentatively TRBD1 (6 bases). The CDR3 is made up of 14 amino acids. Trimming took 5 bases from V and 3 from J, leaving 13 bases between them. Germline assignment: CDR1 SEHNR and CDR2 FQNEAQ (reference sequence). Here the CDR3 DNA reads TGTGCCAGCAGCCTAGGAGGGGGAGACTATGGCTACACCTTC. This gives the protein CASSLGGGDYGYTF. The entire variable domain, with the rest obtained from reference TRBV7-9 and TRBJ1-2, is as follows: DTGVSQNPRHKITKRGQNVTFRCDPISEHNRLYWYRQTLGQGPEFLTYFQNEAQLEKSRLLSDRFSAERPKGSFSTLEIQRTEQGDSAMYLCASSLGGGDYGYTFGSGTRLTVV.

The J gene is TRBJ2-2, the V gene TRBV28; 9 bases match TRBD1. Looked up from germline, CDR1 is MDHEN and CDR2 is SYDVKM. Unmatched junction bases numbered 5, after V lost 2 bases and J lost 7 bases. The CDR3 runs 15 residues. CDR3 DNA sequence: TGTGCCAGCAGTTTAAGGGGACAGGGACTCGGGGAGCTGTTTTTT. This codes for CASSLRGQGLGELFF.

CDR3 in amino acids: CASSSGRGDEQFF. The CDR3 DNA reads as TGTGCCAGTAGTAGCGGGAGAGGAGATGAGCAGTTCTTC. The chain recombines TRBV19 with TRBJ2-1, with 7 positions matching TRBD2. CDR3 size: 13 residues. V was pared by 4 bases and J by 8 bases, with 5 bases of the junction left unmatched. Germline loops: CDR1 LNHDA, CDR2 SQIVND (reference sequence).

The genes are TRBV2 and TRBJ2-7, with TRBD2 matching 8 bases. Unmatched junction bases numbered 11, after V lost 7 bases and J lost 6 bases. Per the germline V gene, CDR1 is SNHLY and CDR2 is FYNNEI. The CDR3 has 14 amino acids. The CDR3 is CASTVWSGSGEQYF. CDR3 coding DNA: TGTGCCAGCACTGTTTGGAGCGGGAGTGGCGAGCAGTACTTC.

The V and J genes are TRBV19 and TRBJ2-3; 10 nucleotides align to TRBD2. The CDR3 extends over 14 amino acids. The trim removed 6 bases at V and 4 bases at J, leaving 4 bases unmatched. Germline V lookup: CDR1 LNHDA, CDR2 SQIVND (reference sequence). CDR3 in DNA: TGTGCCAGTAGAAGGGGACTAGCGCCAGATACGCAGTATTTT. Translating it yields CASRRGLAPDTQYF.

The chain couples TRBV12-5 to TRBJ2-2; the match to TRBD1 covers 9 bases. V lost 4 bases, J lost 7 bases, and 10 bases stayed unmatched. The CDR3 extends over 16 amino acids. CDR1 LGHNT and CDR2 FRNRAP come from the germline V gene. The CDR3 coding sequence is TGTGCTAGTGGTTCTGGGACAGGGCTCAACGGCGGGGAGCTGTTTTTT. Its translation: CASGSGTGLNGGELFF.

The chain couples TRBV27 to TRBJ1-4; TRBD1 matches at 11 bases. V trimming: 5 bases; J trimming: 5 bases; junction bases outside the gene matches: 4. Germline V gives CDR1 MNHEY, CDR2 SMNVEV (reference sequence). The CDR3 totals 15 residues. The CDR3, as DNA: TGTGCCAGCAGTCCCTGGACAGGGGGCAATGAAAAACTGTTTTTT. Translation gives CASSPWTGGNEKLFF.

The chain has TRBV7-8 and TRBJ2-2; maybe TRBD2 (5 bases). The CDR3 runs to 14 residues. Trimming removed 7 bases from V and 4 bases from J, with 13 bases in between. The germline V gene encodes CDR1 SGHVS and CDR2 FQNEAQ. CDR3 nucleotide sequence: TGTGCCAGCAAGGAGTTTCGGGGCACCGGGGAGCTGTTTTTT. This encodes CASKEFRGTGELFF.

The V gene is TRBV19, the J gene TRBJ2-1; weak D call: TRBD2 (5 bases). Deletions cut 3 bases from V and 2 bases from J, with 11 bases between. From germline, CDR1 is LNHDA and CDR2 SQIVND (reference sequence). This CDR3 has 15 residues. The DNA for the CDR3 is TGTGCCAGTAGTATTTTACTAGACGCCTACAATGAGCAGTTCTTC. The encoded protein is CASSILLDAYNEQFF.

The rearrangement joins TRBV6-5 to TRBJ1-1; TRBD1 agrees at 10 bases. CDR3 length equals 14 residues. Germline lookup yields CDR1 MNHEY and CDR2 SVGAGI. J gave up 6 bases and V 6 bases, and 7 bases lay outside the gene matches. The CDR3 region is CASSPQGQGSEAFF. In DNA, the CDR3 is TGTGCCAGCAGCCCACAGGGACAGGGGTCTGAAGCTTTCTTT.

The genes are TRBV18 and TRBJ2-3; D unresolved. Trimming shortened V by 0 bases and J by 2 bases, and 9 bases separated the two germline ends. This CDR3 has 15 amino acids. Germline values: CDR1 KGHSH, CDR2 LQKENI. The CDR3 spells CASSPPRSYTDTQYF. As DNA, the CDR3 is TGTGCCAGCTCACCACCGCGGAGCTACACAGATACGCAGTATTTT.

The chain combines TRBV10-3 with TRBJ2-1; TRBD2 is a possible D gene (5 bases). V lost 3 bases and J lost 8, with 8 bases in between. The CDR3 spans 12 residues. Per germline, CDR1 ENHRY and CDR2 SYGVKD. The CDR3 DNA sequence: TGTGCCATCAGTGATTTGGGAGATGAGCAGTTCTTC. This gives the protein CAISDLGDEQFF.

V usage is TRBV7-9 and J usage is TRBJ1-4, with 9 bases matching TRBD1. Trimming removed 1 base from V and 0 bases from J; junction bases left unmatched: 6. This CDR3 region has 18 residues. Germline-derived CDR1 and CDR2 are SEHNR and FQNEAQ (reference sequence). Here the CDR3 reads CASSLGTGVITTNEKLFF. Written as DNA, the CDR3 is TGTGCCAGCAGCTTAGGGACAGGGGTCATAACAACTAATGAAAAACTGTTTTTT.

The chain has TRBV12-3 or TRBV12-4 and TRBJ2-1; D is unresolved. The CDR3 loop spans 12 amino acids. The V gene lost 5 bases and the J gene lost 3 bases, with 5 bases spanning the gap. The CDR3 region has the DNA TGTGCCAGCAGTCAGTACTACAATGAGCAGTTCTTC. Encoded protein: CASSQYYNEQFF.